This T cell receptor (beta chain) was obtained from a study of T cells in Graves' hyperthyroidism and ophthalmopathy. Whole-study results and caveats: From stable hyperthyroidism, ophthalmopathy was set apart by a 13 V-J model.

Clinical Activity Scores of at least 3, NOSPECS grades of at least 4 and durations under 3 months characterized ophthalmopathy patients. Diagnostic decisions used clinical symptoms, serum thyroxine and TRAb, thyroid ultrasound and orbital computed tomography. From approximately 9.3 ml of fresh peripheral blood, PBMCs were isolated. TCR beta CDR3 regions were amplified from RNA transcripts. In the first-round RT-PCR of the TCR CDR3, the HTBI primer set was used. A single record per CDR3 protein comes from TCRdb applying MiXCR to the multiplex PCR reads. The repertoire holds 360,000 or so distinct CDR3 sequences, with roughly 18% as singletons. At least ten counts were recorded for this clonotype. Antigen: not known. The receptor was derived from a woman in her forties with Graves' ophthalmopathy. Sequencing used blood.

Written as DNA, the CDR3 is TGTGCCAGCAGCTCCGCTTCTGCGGGAGATAATTCACCCCTCCACTTT. The encoded protein is CASSSASAGDNSPLHF. This chain connects TRBV7-9 to TRBJ1-6; D call uncertain. Germline lookup yields CDR1 SEHNR and CDR2 FQNEAQ (reference sequence). Trimming cost V 4 bases and J 5 bases, with 15 bases left between them. This CDR3 contains 16 residues.